The clone carrying this T cell receptor (beta chain) was observed a handful of times. In germline, CDR1 is SGHVS, CDR2 FNYEAQ. CDR3 length: 13 residues. V lost 5 bases and J lost 2, with 8 bases in between. The data belong to a study of human T cells and chemical hapten exposure. In the original workflow: TCRs per sample had a median of 95,638 and ranged from about 23,224 to 750,000. Each CDR3 protein gets one entry after TCRdb re-called the RACE reads with MiXCR. These V and J calls rely on TCRdb rather than the paper's analysis. This table holds 62,000 or so distinct CDR3 sequences, approximately 9.9% found once. Time point denoted: patch test 3, about 24 weeks after DPC sensitization. The treatment was: therapeutic diphenylcyclopropenone sensitization with weekly scalp DPC. Patches went on only after blood had been drawn each time. Alopecia patients between 18 and 70 years old and suitable for DPC were used as donors.

The clonotype originates from a woman aged 25 to 39 with alopecia areata. Some clones in this sample may be carry-over from other donors' samples. The sample in question was whole blood, obtained in connection with sensitization to the hapten diphenylcyclopropenone (DPC). The V call is TRBV7-6, the J call TRBJ2-3; D unclear. The CDR3 DNA is TGTGCCAGCAGCCCACCCCTCACAGATACGCAGTATTTT. This codes for CASSPPLTDTQYF.